Included here is one T cell receptor (beta chain) sequence, with context. Its target is unknown. There were only healthy Caucasians among the donors. This entry comes from a study of identical twins. Study conclusions and caveats: Models underestimated TCR alpha sharing (out-of-frame) in monozygotic twins. Fewer insertions marked abundant cord blood beta clonotypes; young adult naive trended weakly, memory not at all.

After template switching added a universal primer site, the resulting cDNA carried unique molecular identifiers. TCRdb ran MiXCR on the 5' RACE reads and lists one entry per CDR3 protein. The data contain about 240,000 distinct CDR3 sequences, about 13% of them seen just once; the ten biggest clones take up roughly 4%. This CDR3 region has 16 residues. CDR1 and CDR2 from the germline V gene are DFQATT and SNEGSKA (reference sequence). The trim removed 1 base at V and 7 bases at J, leaving 11 bases unmatched. The sample was also reused in another study, on yellow fever vaccine responses in identical twins.

The origin of this receptor is a woman aged 18-35 years in good health. The V call is TRBV20-1, the J call TRBJ2-1, with 9 positions matching TRBD2. The sequenced sample consisted of memory (CD45RO+) T cells sorted from blood. CDR3 sequence reads: CSARGLGGRAENEQFF. The CDR3 DNA is TGCAGTGCTAGAGGTTTAGGCGGGAGGGCCGAGAATGAGCAGTTCTTC.